This T cell receptor (beta chain) was sequenced during a study of Ad26.COV2.S vaccination and SARS-CoV-2 variants. In the study overall: Donor had been placed in the Ad26.COV2.S arm of the COV1001 trial.

The CDR3 is 14 amino acids. The germline CDR1 and CDR2 sequences are SQVTM and ANQGSEA. Trimming took 6 bases from V and 1 from J; bases not matched to a gene: 6. Regarding the study as a whole: It was found that vaccine and placebo recipients had similar non-spike TCR breadth.

This clone has a single count. What it recognizes is unknown. Method: immunoSEQ multiplex PCR; TCRdb's copy keeps in-frame clones and lacks some. The data contain about 680,000 clones, 70% to 90% of them singletons. The treatment is: roughly 19 received Ad26.COV2.S at low or high dose, single or two shots; five or six received placebo; per-sample allocation not given. Following the first vaccine or placebo injection, samples were taken on day 63. Wuhan-strain SARS-CoV-2 spike was expressed by the Ad26 vector that made up the vaccine. The chain has TRBV29-1 and TRBJ1-1, with 9 bases lining up with TRBD1. Here the sequenced sample was peripheral blood, taken in a trial of Ad26.COV2.S vaccine versus placebo. This receptor was taken from a person between 18 and 59 years old who received the Ad26.COV2.S COVID-19 vaccine or a placebo. CDR3 protein: CSVPGGQGNTEAFF. CDR3 sequence (DNA): TGCAGCGTACCCGGGGGACAGGGGAACACTGAAGCTTTCTTT.